A single sample is the source of the 23 T cell receptor beta chains below, sequenced in a study of regulatory T cells in long-lasting Graves disease. Time point indicated: newly diagnosed GD, antithyroid drugs for less than 3 months. With RNA extracted from PBMCs as input, the TCR library was made. iRepertoire HTBI primers and Arm-PCR of CDR3 regions built TCR beta libraries. MiXCR, run by TCRdb on the multiplex PCR reads, gives a single entry per CDR3 protein. The sample lists about 620,000 distinct CDR3 sequences; approximately 15% were seen once. The same data also went into a second study, on T cells in Graves' hyperthyroidism and ophthalmopathy.

The sequencing used peripheral blood mononuclear cells (PBMCs), collected at new diagnosis, from a patient treated with antithyroid drugs. The source is a woman aged 30 to 39 with Graves disease.

This clonotype was picked up many times. This chain joins TRBV20-1 and TRBJ2-7; TRBD1 matches 9 bases. The CDR3 is 13 residues long. Germline V gene sequence: CDR1 DFQATT, CDR2 SNEGSKA (reference sequence). Trimming at V came to 5 bases and at J to 3 bases, leaving 5 bases not matched to a gene. The CDR3 sequence: CSALGQGRYEQYF. The CDR3 DNA reads as TGCAGTGCTCTCGGACAGGGGCGCTACGAGCAGTACTTC.

The V call is TRBV20-1, the J call TRBJ2-7; D gene uncertain. With 3 bases removed from V and 0 bases from J, the gap between germline ends came to 9 bases. The CDR3 runs 13 residues. Germline lookup yields CDR1 DFQATT and CDR2 SNEGSKA (reference sequence). CDR3 loop: CSASNGPSYEQYF. The CDR3 DNA reads TGCAGTGCTAGTAACGGACCCTCCTACGAGCAGTACTTC.

This rearrangement joins TRBV28 to TRBJ1-2; a weak D match, TRBD1 (5 bases). Germline V gene sequence: CDR1 MDHEN, CDR2 SYDVKM. The CDR3 sequence is 15 residues long. The V and J ends lost 7 bases and 5 bases respectively, with 20 bases between them. The CDR3 nucleotides are TGTGCCAGCACTGACGGGGCCAGCGTGTTTTATGGCTACACCTTC. This translates into CASTDGASVFYGYTF.

There are many counts of this clonotype. J is TRBJ2-2 and V is TRBV24-1; D is uncertain. Germline V gene data show CDR1 as KGHDR and CDR2 as SFDVKD. This CDR3 is 14 amino acids long. Trimming took 3 bases from V and 4 from J, leaving 8 bases between them. CDR3 in DNA: TGTGCCACCAGTGATCCTAACTTCACCGGGGAGCTGTTTTTT. It translates to CATSDPNFTGELFF.

This clonotype was detected only a few times. This sequence joins TRBV28 and TRBJ1-5, with D possibly being TRBD1 (5 bases). Germline CDR1 is MDHEN and CDR2 is SYDVKM. There are 14 residues in the CDR3. V dropped 9 bases and J dropped 5 bases, with 17 bases sitting between them. The CDR3 DNA reads as TGTGCCAGTGGGGCCCCTTACCACCATCAGCCCCAGCATTTT. Residues: CASGAPYHHQPQHF.

On this clonotype: The junction does not match germline at one end; this may be a read error. The chain joins TRBV2 to TRBJ2-1, with 10 bases identical to TRBD1. The CDR3 has 15 amino acids. Germline-derived CDR1 and CDR2 are SNHLY and FYNNEI. The CDR3 bases are TGTGCCAGCAGTTTGACAGGGGGCTCCTACAGTGAGCAGTTCTTC. It yields the protein CASSLTGGSYSEQFF.

In its sample, this clonotype was seen a few times. The chain links TRBV29-1 to TRBJ1-1; possible D gene TRBD1, 6 bases. V was trimmed by 6 bases and J by 7 bases, leaving 18 bases between them. The CDR3 is made up of 13 amino acids. In germline, CDR1 is SQVTM, CDR2 ANQGSEA. The CDR3 protein is CSVSPTGSGEAFF. The CDR3 DNA is TGCAGCGTCTCCCCTACAGGGTCGGGTGAAGCTTTCTTT.

This clonotype was found many times. DNA for the CDR3: TGTGCTAGTGGTTTACGGGATAAGACAGGGGAAAATGAGCAGTTCTTC. Translating it yields CASGLRDKTGENEQFF. The chain has TRBV12-5 and TRBJ2-1, with 8 nucleotides matching TRBD1. Germline values: CDR1 LGHNT, CDR2 FRNRAP. The V segment lost 3 bases and the J segment 7 bases; nucleotides outside the gene matches: 11. The CDR3 is made up of 16 amino acids.

This clonotype was recorded many times. The chain couples TRBV2 to TRBJ2-1, with TRBD2 identical over 13 bases. The CDR3 has 15 residues. Per the germline V gene, CDR1 is SNHLY and CDR2 is FYNNEI. J lost 6 bases, V lost 7 bases, and 6 bases had no gene match. The CDR3 region is CASTLLAGGRNEQFF. DNA of the CDR3: TGTGCCAGCACCTTACTAGCGGGAGGGCGCAATGAGCAGTTCTTC.

A word on this clonotype: A much more abundant neighbour one base away suggests this may be a read error. V gene TRBV6-4 combines with J gene TRBJ2-3; 9 nucleotides agree with TRBD2. There are 14 residues in the CDR3. V lost 4 bases and J lost 1; bases outside the gene matches: 0. CDR1 is MRHNA, CDR2 SNTAGT, per germline. Here the CDR3 DNA reads TGTGCCAGCAGTGCTAGCGGGGGCACAGATACGCAGTATTTT. Translation gives CASSASGGTDTQYF.

A remark on this clonotype: A single base separates this from a much larger clone, so it may be a read error. The chain recombines TRBV6-6 with TRBJ1-3; D is unclear. Germline V gene lookup returns CDR1 MNHNY and CDR2 SVGAGI (reference sequence). CDR3 length: 15 residues. The DNA of the CDR3 is TGTGCCGGCAGTTACTCGGCGCCTTCTGGAAACACCATATATTTT. Protein: CAGSYSAPSGNTIYF.

In its sample, this clonotype was seen many times. The gene calls are TRBV20-1 and TRBJ1-2; weak D call: TRBD1 (5 bases). Germline CDR1 is DFQATT and CDR2 is SNEGSKA (reference sequence). Between the trimmed V and J ends, which lost 0 bases and 9 bases, there was a span of 17 bases. This CDR3 has 14 residues. DNA of the CDR3: TGCAGTGCTAGAGATTGGGGTCAATCGGGACGCTACACCTTC. It yields the protein CSARDWGQSGRYTF.

The V call is TRBV4-1, the J call TRBJ2-1; 11 bases are shared with TRBD2. This CDR3 region has 19 residues. Trimming took 1 base from V and 2 from J; bases not matched to a gene: 10. Germline CDR1 reads MGHRA; CDR2 reads YSYEKL. The CDR3 is CASSQVGLAGGQTYNEQFF. CDR3 nucleotides: TGCGCCAGCAGCCAAGTAGGTCTAGCGGGAGGACAGACCTACAATGAGCAGTTCTTC.

J is TRBJ2-7 and V is TRBV11-2; D is tentatively TRBD1 or TRBD2 (5 bases each). The CDR3 has 15 amino acids. Germline-derived CDR1 and CDR2 are SGHAT and FQNNGV. V shed 3 bases and J shed 7 bases, with 19 bases lying between them. The CDR3 spells CASSFPEGGTGEQYF. CDR3 nucleotide sequence: TGTGCCAGCAGCTTCCCCGAAGGTGGGACGGGGGAGCAGTACTTC.

This clonotype has more than one count but fewer than ten. V gene TRBV13 combines with J gene TRBJ2-5, with D maybe TRBD2 (5 bases). CDR3 size: 15 residues. The germline gives CDR1 PRHDT, CDR2 FYEKMQ (reference sequence). V lost 4 bases and J 4 bases, leaving 16 bases between the germline ends. In DNA, the CDR3 is TGTGCCAGCAGCTCAACTAGGTTTGGGTCAGAGACCCAGTACTTC. Protein sequence: CASSSTRFGSETQYF.

The chain combines TRBV24-1 with TRBJ2-2; D is possibly TRBD2 (5 bases). The V end lost 6 bases, the J end lost 7 bases, and 8 bases lay between the germline ends. The germline CDR1 and CDR2 sequences are KGHDR and SFDVKD. CDR3 length: 12 amino acids. The CDR3 region is CATSSGGGELFF. CDR3 nucleotides: TGTGCCACCAGTTCTGGAGGCGGGGAGCTGTTTTTT.

This clonotype was seen repeatedly, ten times or more. The chain carries TRBV10-1 and TRBJ2-7, with TRBD1 as a possible D gene (5 bases). The CDR3 length is 13 residues. Germline-derived CDR1 and CDR2 are WNHNN and SYGVQD (reference sequence). V lost 3 bases to trimming and J lost 5 bases, with 11 bases between them. CDR3 coding DNA: TGCGCCAGCAGTGAAACAGGCTTCGACGAGCAGTACTTC. Translated, it gives CASSETGFDEQYF.

This clonotype was seen many times. The rearrangement links TRBV7-8 to TRBJ2-1; D gene unclear. V was pared by 0 bases and J by 6 bases, with 15 bases between. This CDR3 is 16 amino acids long. CDR1 and CDR2 (germline): SGHVS, FQNEAQ. CDR3 coding DNA: TGTGCCAGCAGCTTAGCGGTTGGGATATCGTCCAATGAGCAGTTCTTC. This translates into CASSLAVGISSNEQFF. The full variable domain, completed using reference TRBV7-8 and TRBJ2-1, is GAGVSQSPRYKVAKRGQDVALRCDPISGHVSLFWYQQALGQGPEFLTYFQNEAQLDKSGLPSDRFFAERPEGSVSTLKIQRTQQEDSAVYLCASSLAVGISSNEQFFGPGTRLTVL.

This chain uses TRBV18 with TRBJ1-1; 8 bases match TRBD1. CDR3 length: 15 residues. CDR1 is KGHSH, CDR2 LQKENI, per germline. V lost 3 bases, J lost 5 bases, and 8 bases stayed unmatched. The CDR3 here is CASSPRQGRRTEAFF. The DNA of the CDR3 is TGTGCCAGCTCACCTCGACAGGGGCGAAGGACTGAAGCTTTCTTT.

The chain combines TRBV28 with TRBJ1-5; possibly TRBD1 for D (6 bases). The V end lost 5 bases, the J end lost 2 bases, and 16 bases lay between the germline ends. The CDR3 spans 16 residues. The germline gives CDR1 MDHEN, CDR2 SYDVKM. CDR3 residues: CASSMGGTVGNQPQHF. CDR3 nucleotides: TGTGCCAGCAGTATGGGGGGCACGGTGGGCAATCAGCCCCAGCATTTT.

This clonotype was observed at least ten times. This rearrangement joins TRBV2 to TRBJ1-1; the D is unclear. The CDR3 runs 12 residues. Germline CDR1 SNHLY, CDR2 FYNNEI. The V end was cut by 7 bases, the J end by 6 bases, with 12 bases between. DNA for the CDR3: TGTGCCAGCACCCCTCAACACGCTGAAGCTTTCTTT. It is translated as CASTPQHAEAFF.

This sequence joins TRBV9 and TRBJ1-1; the D is unclear. V lost 3 bases and J lost 7, with 10 bases in between. The CDR3 is 12 residues long. CDR1 SGDLS and CDR2 YYNGEE come from the germline V gene. CDR3 in amino acids: CASSAAAGEAFF. The CDR3 nucleotides are TGTGCCAGCAGCGCCGCGGCAGGTGAAGCTTTCTTT.

V gene TRBV5-1 combines with J gene TRBJ2-3; TRBD1 matches 7 bases. The CDR3 runs to 16 residues. J gave up 2 bases and V 5 bases, and 11 bases lay outside the gene matches. CDR1 is SGHRS, CDR2 YFSETQ, per germline. The CDR3, as DNA: TGCGCCAGCAGACTTACTCCGGGACAGAACACAGATACGCAGTATTTT. Its protein product is CASRLTPGQNTDTQYF.